This record covers a single T cell receptor beta chain. RNA, at about 0.45 to 1 ug, was reverse transcribed with random hexamers. TCRdb ran MiXCR on the immunoSEQ multiplex PCR reads and lists one entry per CDR3 protein. Counted here are a few hundred thousand distinct CDR3 sequences, 80% to 95% occurring once; the ten biggest clones make up over 0.1%. The data were taken from a study of CD8 T cells in Susac syndrome. Germline lookup yields CDR1 LNHDA and CDR2 SQIVND (reference sequence). Trimming shortened V by 4 bases and J by 7 bases, and 11 bases separated the two germline ends. The CDR3 spans 13 residues.

This receptor was taken from a human donor with multiple sclerosis. The rearrangement links TRBV19 to TRBJ1-5; D gene unclear. The sequencing sample was made of CD8+ T cells from PBMCs. CDR3 region: CASSRSSKQPQHF. Written as DNA, the CDR3 is TGTGCCAGTAGTAGAAGTTCGAAACAGCCCCAGCATTTT.